This TCR beta chain was profiled in a study of blood T cells in healthy people across ages (dated by TCRdb to the mid-2010s). In terms of the full investigation: In model experiments, roughly one uniquely barcoded TCR beta cDNA molecule per two T cells was captured by template switching. Age-related changes in TCR beta repertoire diversity were measured in the study by deep sequencing normalized with unique cDNA molecular identifiers. Four age groups were formed from the donors: young (average about 16 years), middle-aged (roughly 38), aged (approximately 60) and long-lived (around 82). To avoid experimental bias, donors of different ages were spread randomly across the sequencing lanes. Two additional independent replicas of 1 million unique cDNA reads from the same blood draw were analyzed for two donors (one aged 18 to 30 and one aged 80 or older).

The library was prepared using 5' RACE. For sequencing, an Illumina HiSeq 2500 was employed. A second PCR of about 6 to 11 cycles was run with a J-beta primer mix and a sample-barcoded 5' primer. Each TCR beta cDNA molecule received a unique molecular identifier from a template-switch 5' adaptor carrying 12 random nucleotides. At least 2.5 million CDR3-containing paired-end reads were obtained from each sample. The Mint cDNA synthesis kit, primed by a TRBC-specific oligonucleotide, was used to synthesize first-strand cDNA from all RNA. All cDNA was treated with uracil-DNA glycosylase and then went through a first 18-cycle PCR with the universal primers M1SS and BC2_uni_R. For the original study's pipeline: Each sample was normalized by randomly selecting 1 million high-quality reads, each carrying a distinct molecular identifier. Instead of being binned into consensus sequences, reads that shared molecular identifiers were thrown out. MiTCR, with a Q25 quality threshold and the strictest error-elimination algorithm, was used for CDR3 identification, clonotype clustering and error correction. A nonparametric unseen species model with Euler transformation was used to estimate lower-bound total TCR beta diversity. TCRdb trimmed public reads at Q25 via fastp, called clones via MiXCR and kept in-frame beta chains. A single entry per CDR3 protein holds the most common genes and DNA from its merged rows. These V and J calls originate from TCRdb's pipeline instead of the authors' own analysis. The sample profile shows some 750,000 distinct CDR3 sequences; about 24% of them were found once. The ten largest clones capture about 22% of the sample.

Donors were 39 systemically healthy Caucasian individuals from Russia aged 6 to 90 years. Approximately 9.3 milliliters of peripheral blood were collected from each donor into EDTA-treated Vacutainer tubes. PBMCs were isolated by Ficoll-Paque density-gradient centrifugation, with at least 7 million obtained per sample. Total RNA, at least 5.5 micrograms per sample, was extracted from PBMCs with Trizol reagent. For every donor, an aliquot of PBMCs went through flow cytometry to measure the percentages of naive CD45RAhigh/CD27high T cells. The study at large found these results: Compared with the aged group, the long-lived group had more naive CD4+ T cells, fewer expanded clones and increased TCR diversity, suggesting age selection. There was a strong correlation between observed TCR beta diversity and the percentage of naive T cells measured by flow cytometry. Estimates of total diversity from one million sequenced T cells were regarded as lower bounds and underestimates. Since profiling was done on bulk unsorted PBMCs, naive and antigen-experienced compartments could not be conclusively compared. Because the CMV infection status of the donors was unknown, age-related changes in expanded clonotypes may potentially have been confounded. Observed TCR beta diversity per million T cells fell roughly linearly with age, and a significant reduction was already apparent by age around 39.

This clonotype was detected only a few times. Its binding antigen is unknown. No base qualities exist here, and no much larger clone lies one base off it. CDR1 is given as SEHNR and CDR2 as FQNEAQ, both from the germline V gene (reference sequence). V is cut back by 5 bases and J by 2 bases, with 3 bases in the junction unmatched. CDR3 length: 15 amino acids, cysteine to phenylalanine. Here the CDR3 DNA is all that survives: 45 bases in frame from base 1. The chain was built from TRBV7-9 and TRBJ2-6, with 7 bases in between that match TRBD1. Sequencing was performed on blood. The sequence came from a man aged 65 to 85 in good health. The nucleotide sequence is TGTGCCAGCAGCGCGCAGGGGGCTGGGGCCAACGTCCTGACTTTC. Its protein is CASSAQGAGANVLTF.